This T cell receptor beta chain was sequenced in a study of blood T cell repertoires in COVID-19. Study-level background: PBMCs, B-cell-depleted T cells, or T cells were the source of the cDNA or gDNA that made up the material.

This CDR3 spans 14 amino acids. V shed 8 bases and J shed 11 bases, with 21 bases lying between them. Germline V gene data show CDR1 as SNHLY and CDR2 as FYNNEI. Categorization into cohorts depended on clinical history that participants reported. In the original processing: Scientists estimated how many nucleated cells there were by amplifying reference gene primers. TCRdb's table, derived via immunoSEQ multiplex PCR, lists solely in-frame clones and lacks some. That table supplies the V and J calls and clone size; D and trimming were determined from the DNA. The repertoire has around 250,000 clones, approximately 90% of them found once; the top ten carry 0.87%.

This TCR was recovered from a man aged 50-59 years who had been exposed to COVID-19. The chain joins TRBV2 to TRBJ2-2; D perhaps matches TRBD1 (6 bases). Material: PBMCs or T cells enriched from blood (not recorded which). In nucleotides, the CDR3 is TGTGCCAGCTGTATGGACAGACTTTCTTTCGAGCTGTTTTTT. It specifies CASCMDRLSFELFF.